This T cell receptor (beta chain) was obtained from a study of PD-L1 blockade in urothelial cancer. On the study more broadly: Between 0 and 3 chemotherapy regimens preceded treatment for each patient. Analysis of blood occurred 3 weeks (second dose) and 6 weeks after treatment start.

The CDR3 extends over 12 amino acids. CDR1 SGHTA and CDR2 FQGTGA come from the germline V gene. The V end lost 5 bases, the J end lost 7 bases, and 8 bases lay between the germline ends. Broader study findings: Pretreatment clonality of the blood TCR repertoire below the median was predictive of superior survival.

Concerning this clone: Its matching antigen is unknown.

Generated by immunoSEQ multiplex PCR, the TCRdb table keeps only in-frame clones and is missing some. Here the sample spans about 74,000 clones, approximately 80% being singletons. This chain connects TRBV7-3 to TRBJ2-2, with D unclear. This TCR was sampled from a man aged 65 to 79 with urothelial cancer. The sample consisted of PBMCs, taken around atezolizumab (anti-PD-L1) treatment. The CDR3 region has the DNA TGTGCCAGCAGCCGGGTCGTCGGGGAGCTGTTTTTT. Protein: CASSRVVGELFF.